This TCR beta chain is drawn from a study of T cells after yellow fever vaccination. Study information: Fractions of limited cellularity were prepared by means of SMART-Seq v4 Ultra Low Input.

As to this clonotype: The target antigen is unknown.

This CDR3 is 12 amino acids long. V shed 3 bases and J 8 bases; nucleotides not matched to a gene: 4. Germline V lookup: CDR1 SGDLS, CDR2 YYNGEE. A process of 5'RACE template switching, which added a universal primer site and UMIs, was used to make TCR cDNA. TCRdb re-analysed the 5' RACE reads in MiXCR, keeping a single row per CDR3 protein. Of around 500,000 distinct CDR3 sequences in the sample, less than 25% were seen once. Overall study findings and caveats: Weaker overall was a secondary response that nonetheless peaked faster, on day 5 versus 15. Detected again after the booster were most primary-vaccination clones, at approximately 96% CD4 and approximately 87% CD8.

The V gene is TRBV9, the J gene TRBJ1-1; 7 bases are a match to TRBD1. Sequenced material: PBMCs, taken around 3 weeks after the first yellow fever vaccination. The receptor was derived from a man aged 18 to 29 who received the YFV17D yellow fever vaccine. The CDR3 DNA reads TGTGCCAGCAGCGCACAGACAGGGGAAGCTTTCTTT. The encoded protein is CASSAQTGEAFF.